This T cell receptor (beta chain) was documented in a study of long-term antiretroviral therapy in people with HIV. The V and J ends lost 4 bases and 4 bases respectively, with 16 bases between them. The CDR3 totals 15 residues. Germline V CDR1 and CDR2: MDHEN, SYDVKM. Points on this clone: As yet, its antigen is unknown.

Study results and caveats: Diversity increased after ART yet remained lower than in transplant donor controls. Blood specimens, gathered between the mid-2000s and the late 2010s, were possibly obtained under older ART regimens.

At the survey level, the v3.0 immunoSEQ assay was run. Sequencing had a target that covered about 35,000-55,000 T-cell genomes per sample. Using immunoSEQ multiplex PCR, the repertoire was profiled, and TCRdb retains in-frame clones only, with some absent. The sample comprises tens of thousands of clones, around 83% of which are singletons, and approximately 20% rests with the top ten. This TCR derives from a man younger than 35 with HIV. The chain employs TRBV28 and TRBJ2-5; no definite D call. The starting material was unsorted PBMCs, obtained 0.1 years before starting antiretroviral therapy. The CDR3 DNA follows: TGTGCCAGCAGTTCCTACAAAGGGTCGGGAGAGACCCAGTACTTC. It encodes CASSSYKGSGETQYF.